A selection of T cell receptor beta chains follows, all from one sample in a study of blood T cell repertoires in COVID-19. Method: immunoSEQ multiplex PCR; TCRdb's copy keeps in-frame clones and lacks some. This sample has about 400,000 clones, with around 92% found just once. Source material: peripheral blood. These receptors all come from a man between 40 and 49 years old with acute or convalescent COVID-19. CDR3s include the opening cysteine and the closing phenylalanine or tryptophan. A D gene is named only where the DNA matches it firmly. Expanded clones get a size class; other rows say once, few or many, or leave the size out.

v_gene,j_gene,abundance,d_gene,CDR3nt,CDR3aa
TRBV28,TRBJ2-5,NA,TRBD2,TGTGCCAGCAAACCCCCCGGACTAGCCGAACAAGAGACCCAGTACTTC,CASKPPGLAEQETQYF
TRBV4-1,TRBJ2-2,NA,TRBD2,TGCGCCAGCAGCCAACCGACTAGCGGGTCCAACACCGGGGAGCTGTTTTTT,CASSQPTSGSNTGELFF
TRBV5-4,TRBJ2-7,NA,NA,TGTGCCAGCAGCGGGAAGACAGCTCTATCCTACGAGCAGTACTTC,CASSGKTALSYEQYF
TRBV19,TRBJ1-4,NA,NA,TGTGCCCCGAGTCGGAGGGAGTGGTCCTTAGCTAATGAAAAACTGTTTTTT,CAPSRREWSLANEKLFF
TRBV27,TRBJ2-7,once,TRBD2,TGTGCCAGCAGTTTGGCAGCGGGAGCCCCCTACGAGCAGTACTTC,CASSLAAGAPYEQYF
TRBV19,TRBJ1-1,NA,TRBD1,TGTGCCAGTAGACCCGGGACCGGGACAGGAGTGAACACTGAAGCTTTCTTT,CASRPGTGTGVNTEAFF
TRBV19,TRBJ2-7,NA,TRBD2,TGTGCCAGTAGTATGACTAGCGGATACTACGAGCAGTACTTC,CASSMTSGYYEQYF
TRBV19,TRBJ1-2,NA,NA,TGTGCCAGTAGGCCTAACTATCGACGGGGTGGAGGAGGCTACACCTTC,CASRPNYRRGGGGYTF
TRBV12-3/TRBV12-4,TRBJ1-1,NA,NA,TGTGTGGGGGGGAACACTGAAGCTTTCTTT,CVGGNTEAFF
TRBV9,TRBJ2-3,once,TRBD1,TGTGCCAGCAGCGTAGCCCCAGGGGGAACAGATACGCAGTATTTT,CASSVAPGGTDTQYF
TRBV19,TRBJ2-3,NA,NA,TGTGCCAGTAGTACGGGGGCAGATACGCAGTATTTT,CASSTGADTQYF
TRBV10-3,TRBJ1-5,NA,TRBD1,TGTGCCATCAGTCCCCAGGGGGGCAATCAGCCCCAGCATTTT,CAISPQGGNQPQHF
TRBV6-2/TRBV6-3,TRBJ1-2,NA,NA,TGTGCCAGCAGTCTACGGGTTAACTATGGCTACACCTTC,CASSLRVNYGYTF
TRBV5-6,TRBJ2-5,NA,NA,TGTGCCAGCAGCTTGGATTGGAGCCCCGGGACCCAGTACTTC,CASSLDWSPGTQYF